This T cell receptor (beta chain) appears in the sequencing data of a study of blood T cell repertoires in COVID-19. Study-level information: COVID-19 samples, acute and convalescent, were from the United States, Italy and Spain. Nucleic acid was either cDNA or gDNA, and it came from T cells, B-cell-depleted T cells, or PBMCs.

This CDR3 is 16 amino acids long. J was trimmed by 2 bases and V by 7 bases; bases with no gene match: 3. Germline assignment: CDR1 SNHLY and CDR2 FYNNEI. Original data processing: By means of reference gene primer amplification, nucleated cell counts were estimated. Here immunoSEQ multiplex PCR was the method, and the copy in TCRdb shows in-frame clones only, minus some. V and J calls and clone size are given by that table; D and trimming were obtained from the DNA. Of under 200,000 clones in the sample, over 80% were seen once. This sequence joins TRBV2 and TRBJ2-6; 12 nucleotides match TRBD1. The sequencing input was peripheral blood. The clonotype originates from a woman aged 55-69 years who had recovered from COVID-19. The CDR3 DNA reads as TGTGCCAGCACCGGGACAGGGGGCGCTGGGGCCAACGTCCTGACTTTC. It yields the protein CASTGTGGAGANVLTF.